Following are 20 T cell receptor beta chains from one sample sequenced in a study of cytomegalovirus exposure and HLA in healthy donors. TCRdb's copy holds only in-frame clones and misses some; the assay was immunoSEQ multiplex PCR. The sample gives tens of thousands of clones, approximately 96% of which show up once; 2% to 2.5% is in the top ten. Sample: PBMCs. The receptor set was obtained from a man younger than 30 in good health and CMV-seronegative.

The chain couples TRBV12-5 to TRBJ2-7; D remains unclear. The germline V and J ends were trimmed by 6 bases and 2 bases, with 11 bases remaining between them. Germline V gene lookup returns CDR1 LGHNT and CDR2 FRNRAP. The CDR3 covers 13 residues. DNA of the CDR3: TGTGCTAGTGGGATTAGCAGCGCCTACGAGCAGTACTTC. Encoded protein: CASGISSAYEQYF.

As regards this clone: Other nucleotide sequences in the sample specify the same CDR3. This chain joins TRBV11-3 and TRBJ2-1; 8 bases match TRBD1. The CDR3 is made up of 15 amino acids. Per germline, CDR1 SGHNT and CDR2 YENEEA. The V gene end was trimmed by 6 bases and the J gene end by 2 bases; junction bases not matched to a gene: 6. CDR3 amino acids: CASSSGTGAYNEQFF. The CDR3 DNA reads as TGTGCCAGCAGTTCCGGGACAGGAGCCTACAATGAGCAGTTCTTC.

The chain combines TRBV5-4 with TRBJ2-1, with D possibly being TRBD1 (5 bases). The germline V gene has CDR1 SGHNT and CDR2 YYREEE (reference sequence). Trimming took 4 bases from V and 0 from J, leaving 11 bases between them. There are 15 residues in the CDR3. The CDR3 DNA sequence: TGTGCCAGCAGCCTGGACACAAGCTCCTACAATGAGCAGTTCTTC. Translating it yields CASSLDTSSYNEQFF.

The gene calls are TRBV27 and TRBJ1-1; a weak D match, TRBD1 (5 bases). Germline CDR1 and CDR2: MNHEY and SMNVEV (reference sequence). Trimming pared 0 bases from V and 5 bases from J, leaving 13 bases between. The CDR3 length is 15 residues. The CDR3 reads CASSLSGRVRTEAFF. In DNA, the CDR3 is TGTGCCAGCAGTTTATCTGGCAGGGTTAGGACTGAAGCTTTCTTT.

J is TRBJ1-1 and V is TRBV6-6, with D perhaps matching TRBD1 (6 bases). CDR3 size: 14 residues. The V end lost 2 bases, the J end lost 1 base, and 8 bases lay between the germline ends. Germline lookup yields CDR1 MNHNY and CDR2 SVGAGI (reference sequence). The DNA of the CDR3 is TGTGCCAGCAGTTACCGGGACACGAACACTGAAGCTTTCTTT. This sequence encodes CASSYRDTNTEAFF.

V is TRBV5-6 and J is TRBJ1-5; D remains ambiguous. Germline assignment: CDR1 SGHDT and CDR2 YYEEEE. V was trimmed by 3 bases and J by 3 bases, leaving 16 bases between them. CDR3 size: 16 residues. In DNA, the CDR3 is TGTGCCAGCAGCTATCGGTTGGGTCGGGACAATCAGCCCCAGCATTTT. Encoded protein: CASSYRLGRDNQPQHF.

This clone appeared a few times. The chain joins TRBV19 to TRBJ2-2, with 9 positions matching TRBD1. Germline assignment: CDR1 LNHDA and CDR2 SQIVND (reference sequence). The CDR3 spans 16 residues. With V trimmed by 6 bases and J by 4 bases, 9 bases remained unmatched. The CDR3 here is CASSLPGQGTTGELFF. Written as DNA, the CDR3 is TGTGCCAGTAGCCTACCGGGACAGGGAACCACCGGGGAGCTGTTTTTT.

V is TRBV21-1 and J is TRBJ2-7; the D call TRBD2 from the table was never checked on the DNA. TRBV21-1 is recorded as a pseudogene. The CDR3 has 18 residues. DNA of the CDR3: TGTGCCAGCAGCAAAGAAGGCGAGGGAATCCACCGGGCCTACGAGCAGTACTTC. Its protein product is CASSKEGEGIHRAYEQYF.

The V call is TRBV13, the J call TRBJ1-1, with TRBD1 matching over 9 bases. This CDR3 contains 16 residues. Trimming at V came to 4 bases and at J to 5 bases, leaving 11 bases not matched to a gene. The germline CDR1 and CDR2 sequences are PRHDT and FYEKMQ (reference sequence). CDR3 DNA sequence: TGTGCCAGCAGCTCCAAATACAGGGGGCGAGGAACTGAAGCTTTCTTT. Amino acid sequence: CASSSKYRGRGTEAFF.

The sample holds one count of this clone. The J gene is TRBJ2-3, the V gene TRBV11-2; the D is unclear. The germline gives CDR1 SGHAT, CDR2 FQNNGV. V lost 4 bases to trimming and J lost 0 bases, with 11 bases between them. The CDR3 spans 15 residues. Written as DNA, the CDR3 is TGTGCCAGCAGCTCTTTGACAAGTAGCACAGATACGCAGTATTTT. Translated: CASSSLTSSTDTQYF.

The V call is TRBV27, the J call TRBJ2-7, with 10 bases fitting TRBD2. The CDR3 runs to 15 residues. Germline V gene sequence: CDR1 MNHEY, CDR2 SMNVEV (reference sequence). V lost 6 bases, J lost 1 base, and 6 bases stayed unmatched. CDR3 in DNA: TGTGCCAGCAGGACGACTAGCGGGCTTTCCTACGAGCAGTACTTC. Translation gives CASRTTSGLSYEQYF.

The chain has TRBV5-8 and TRBJ2-6; TRBD2 is a possible D gene (6 bases). The CDR3 consists of 15 residues. Germline V CDR1 and CDR2: SGHTS, YDEGEE. CDR3 amino acids: CAGWDLSSGANVLTF. The DNA of the CDR3 is TGTGCAGGTTGGGACTTGAGCTCTGGGGCCAACGTCCTGACTTTC.

V is TRBV18 and J is TRBJ2-7; weak D call: TRBD1 (5 bases). The CDR3 totals 13 residues. Germline assignment: CDR1 KGHSH and CDR2 LQKENI. Trimming removed 3 bases from V and 9 bases from J, with 15 bases in between. The chain's CDR3 is CASSPTEGERQYF. The CDR3 DNA reads TGTGCCAGCTCACCCACCGAAGGGGAAAGGCAGTACTTC.

V gene TRBV28 combines with J gene TRBJ2-7, with TRBD1 as a possible D gene (6 bases). The CDR3 consists of 14 residues. From germline, CDR1 is MDHEN and CDR2 SYDVKM. Between the trimmed V and J ends, which lost 7 bases and 0 bases, there was a span of 13 bases. CDR3 sequence reads: CASKRQVTSYEQYF. In DNA form, the CDR3 reads TGTGCCAGCAAAAGACAGGTCACCTCCTACGAGCAGTACTTC.

J is TRBJ1-4 and V is TRBV7-9; TRBD1 matches at 8 bases. This CDR3 has 16 residues. Germline CDR1 SEHNR, CDR2 FQNEAQ (reference sequence). V shed 1 base and J 6 bases; nucleotides not matched to a gene: 7. The CDR3 here is CASSLVWGQAHEKLFF. In DNA, the CDR3 is TGTGCCAGCAGCTTAGTCTGGGGACAGGCCCATGAAAAACTGTTTTTT.

The chain joins TRBV9 to TRBJ1-2; D might be TRBD1 (6 bases). Germline CDR1 SGDLS, CDR2 YYNGEE. The CDR3 extends over 15 amino acids. The ends were cut back, 3 bases at V and 0 bases at J, with 12 bases in the middle. The CDR3 is CASSAEGQTNYGYTF. The DNA of the CDR3 is TGTGCCAGCAGCGCAGAAGGACAGACTAACTATGGCTACACCTTC. Combining the CDR3 with reference TRBV9 and TRBJ1-2 gives the whole variable domain DSGVTQTPKHLITATGQRVTLRCSPRSGDLSVYWYQQSLDQGLQFLIQYYNGEERAKGNILERFSAQQFPDLHSELNLSSLELGDSALYFCASSAEGQTNYGYTFGSGTRLTVV.

The chain recombines TRBV7-3 with TRBJ2-5; possibly TRBD1 for D (6 bases). V was cut by 5 bases and J by 4 bases, with 17 bases left in between. This CDR3 spans 15 amino acids. Germline lookup yields CDR1 SGHTA and CDR2 FQGTGA. CDR3 protein: CASSANPQGAETQYF. The DNA of the CDR3 is TGTGCCAGCAGCGCTAATCCACAGGGCGCAGAGACCCAGTACTTC.

The chain uses TRBV7-9 and TRBJ2-7, with 11 bases matching TRBD1. Germline CDR1 and CDR2: SEHNR and FQNEAQ (reference sequence). Trimming at V came to 4 bases and at J to 3 bases, leaving 14 bases not matched to a gene. The CDR3 contains 18 residues. This CDR3 is CASSSGQGATNSFYEQYF. Here the CDR3 DNA reads TGTGCCAGCAGCTCCGGACAGGGGGCGACCAATTCCTTCTACGAGCAGTACTTC.

The V and J genes are TRBV14 and TRBJ2-5; TRBD2 agrees at 12 bases. The germline V gene has CDR1 SGHDN and CDR2 FVKESK. The CDR3 is 20 amino acids. The trim removed 4 bases at V and 1 base at J, leaving 16 bases unmatched. CDR3 region: CASSRRRGASGRAVQETQYF. As DNA, the CDR3 is TGTGCCAGCAGCCGCAGAAGAGGGGCTAGCGGGAGGGCCGTCCAAGAGACCCAGTACTTC. Full variable domain (rest looked up from reference TRBV14 and TRBJ2-5): EAGVTQFPSHSVIEKGQTVTLRCDPISGHDNLYWYRRVMGKEIKFLLHFVKESKQDESGMPNNRFLAERTGGTYSTLKVQPAELEDSGVYFCASSRRRGASGRAVQETQYFGPGTRLLVL.

Comments on this clone: The same CDR3 arises from other DNA sequences in this sample as well. The rearrangement links TRBV5-1 to TRBJ2-7, with TRBD2 identical over 8 bases. V was clipped by 0 bases and J by 0 bases; unmatched bases: 2. CDR3 size: 15 residues. The V gene's germline CDR1 is SGHRS and CDR2 YFSETQ. For the CDR3, the DNA is TGCGCCAGCAGCTTGGAACTAGCGGCCTCCTACGAGCAGTACTTC. Its protein product is CASSLELAASYEQYF.